The clone carrying this TCR beta chain came up a few times. The antigen is not known. MiXCR, applied by TCRdb to the PCR reads, yields one record per CDR3 protein. This table holds 490,000 or so distinct CDR3 sequences, 25% found once. This sample is part of a study of molecular identifiers for immune sequencing clone quantification. Study-wide findings and caveats: Molecules of identical TCR sharing a barcode could underestimate highly expanded clone sizes.

The origin of this receptor is a human donor in good health. Some libraries in this study had Jurkat cell RNA spiked in. Sequencing was done on a sample of naive CD8+ T cells from blood, with Jurkat cell RNA spiked in. Subset denoted: FACS-sorted CD8+CD4-CCR7+CD45RA+ naive T cells.

In nucleotides, the CDR3 is TGTGCCTGGAGTGTATTAGGGGGCAGCGAGCAGTACTTC. Protein sequence: CAWSVLGGSEQYF. This rearrangement joins TRBV30 to TRBJ2-7, with 7 bases aligning to TRBD1. Trimming at V came to 0 bases and at J to 6 bases, leaving 5 bases not matched to a gene. Per the germline V gene, CDR1 is GTSNPN and CDR2 is SVGIG (reference sequence). The CDR3 extends over 13 amino acids.